Below are 3 T cell receptor beta chains sequenced from a single sample in a study of tumor-infiltrating lymphocytes in primary liver carcinoma. DNA and RNA were both co-extracted from 20-30 mg of bulk tissue that had not been sorted. cDNA specific to TCR beta was made from 450 to 500 ng of total RNA, with a constant-region primer employed for priming. Three nested multiplex PCR rounds, a slightly modified ARM-PCR, produced the libraries for TCR beta. TRBV1-TRBV30 forward primers paired with a C-beta reverse primer were used in the first two PCR rounds, which ran approximately 10 cycles each. TCRdb ran MiXCR on the multiplex PCR reads and lists one entry per CDR3 protein. There are about 190,000 distinct CDR3 sequences in the sample; roughly 80% occur only once, and 15% to 20% lies in the top ten. Sequenced: tumor tissue from primary liver carcinoma. Source of these receptors: a man aged 35 to 55 with primary liver carcinoma and hepatitis B virus infection.

V and J are TRBV11-1 and TRBJ2-4, with TRBD2 matching 11 bases. In germline, CDR1 is SGHAT, CDR2 FQDESV (reference sequence). This CDR3 region has 17 residues. J gave up 6 bases and V 7 bases, and 14 bases lay outside the gene matches. CDR3 loop: CASNFPETSGTTNIQYF. DNA for the CDR3: TGTGCCAGCAATTTTCCCGAGACTAGCGGGACCACAAACATTCAGTACTTC.

As for this clonotype: Its ends do not fully match the called genes, so a read error is possible. J is TRBJ2-1 and V is TRBV6-1, with TRBD1 as a possible D gene (6 bases). This CDR3 spans 14 amino acids. From germline, CDR1 is MNHNS and CDR2 SASEGT. CDR3 region: CASSAGESYDEQIF. The CDR3 DNA follows: TGTGCCAGCAGTGCAGGGGAATCCTACGATGAGCAGATCTTC.

Remarks on this clonotype: The CDR3 does not close with the conserved phenylalanine or tryptophan, likely indicating a read error. The chain carries TRBV12-3 or TRBV12-4 and TRBJ2-1, with D perhaps TRBD2 (5 bases). The CDR3 loop spans 15 amino acids. Trimming stripped 7 bases from V and 2 bases from J, with 15 bases between. CDR3 in DNA: TGTGCCAGCACCTCCGCTAGCTACACCTACAATGAGCAGTTCTAC. Translating it yields CASTSASYTYNEQFY.